The 7 T cell receptor beta chains given below trace back to one sample, sequenced in a study of regulatory T cells in long-lasting Graves disease. Construction of the TCR beta libraries employed iRepertoire HTBI primers in conjunction with Arm-PCR of CDR3 regions. TCRdb processed the multiplex PCR reads anew with MiXCR; each CDR3 protein has one entry. The table records around 340,000 distinct CDR3 sequences, around a fifth of them present only once. This sample's time point: persistent/refractory GD, antithyroid drugs over 5 years with positive TRAb. Making the TCR library involved RNA that had been extracted from PBMCs. Material: peripheral blood mononuclear cells (PBMCs), obtained when the disease was refractory, from a patient treated with antithyroid drugs. These receptors were collected from a female donor with Graves disease.

The CDR3 DNA reads as TGCAGTGCTAGGAGCGGAGGATCATCTGGGGCCAACGTCCTGACTTTC. Translation gives CSARSGGSSGANVLTF. The V call is TRBV20-1, the J call TRBJ2-6; maybe TRBD2 (5 bases). Germline CDR1 DFQATT, CDR2 SNEGSKA (reference sequence). This CDR3 contains 16 residues. Trimming took 3 bases from V and 1 from J, leaving 13 bases between them.

This clonotype was observed many times. This chain's CDR3 is CASSPTGGITYEQYF. The CDR3 nucleotides read TGTGCCAGCAGTCCGACAGGGGGCATCACCTACGAGCAGTACTTC. V usage is TRBV28 and J usage is TRBJ2-7; TRBD1 matches at 10 bases. Germline loops: CDR1 MDHEN, CDR2 SYDVKM. The CDR3 sequence is 15 residues long. V lost 5 bases and J lost 2; bases outside the gene matches: 6.

In this sample, this clonotype turned up many times. The chain employs TRBV6-2 or TRBV6-3 and TRBJ1-1, with a possible D match to TRBD1 (5 bases). V gave up 0 bases and J gave up 4 bases, with 9 bases separating them. Germline V gene lookup returns CDR1 MNHEY and CDR2 SVGEGT. The CDR3 loop spans 14 amino acids. The CDR3 DNA reads as TGTGCCAGCAGTTACTCGGTCGGGGCCACTGAAGCTTTCTTT. It translates to CASSYSVGATEAFF.

Notes on this clonotype: It may be a read error: a sequence one base away is much more abundant. V and J are TRBV20-1 and TRBJ2-5, with D maybe TRBD1 (8 bases). Germline V gene lookup returns CDR1 DFQATT and CDR2 SNEGSKA (reference sequence). The length of the CDR3 is 15 residues. Here the CDR3 DNA reads TGCAGTGCTAGTGGACAGGGCGGGAGACAAGAGATCCAGTACTTC. Amino acid sequence: CSASGQGGRQEIQYF.

CDR3 residues: CASSLVRVRRNIQYF. The CDR3, as DNA: TGTGCCAGCAGCTTAGTCAGGGTCCGGCGCAACATTCAGTACTTC. The gene calls are TRBV7-4 and TRBJ2-4; D may be TRBD1 (5 bases). The CDR3 sequence is 15 residues long. Looked up from germline, CDR1 is SGHVT and CDR2 is SQSDAQ. V lost 1 base and J 7 bases, leaving 14 bases between the germline ends.

This rearrangement joins TRBV30 to TRBJ2-2; D may be TRBD1 (6 bases). The CDR3 is made up of 14 amino acids. Germline V lookup: CDR1 GTSNPN, CDR2 SVGIG (reference sequence). V was cut by 4 bases and J by 2 bases, with 11 bases left in between. The CDR3 bases are TGTGCCTGGATTCAGGGGACAAACACCGGGGAGCTGTTTTTT. This translates into CAWIQGTNTGELFF.

In the case of this clonotype: Given a much more abundant clone one base away, this may be a read error. This chain connects TRBV2 to TRBJ1-1; no clear D gene. This CDR3 region has 14 residues. Germline V lookup: CDR1 SNHLY, CDR2 FYNNEI. CDR3 sequence reads: CAGSDPISNTKAFF. CDR3 DNA: TGTGCCGGCAGTGATCCGATTTCGAACACTAAAGCTTTCTTT. Full variable domain (rest looked up from reference TRBV2 and TRBJ1-1): EPEVTQTPSHQVTQMGQEVILRCVPISNHLYFYWYRQILGQKVEFLVSFYNNEISEKSEIFDDQFSVERPDGSNFTLKIRSTKLEDSAMYFCAGSDPISNTKAFFGQGTRLTVV.